This entry lists 26 T cell receptor beta chains sequenced from one sample in a study of a mutant IDH1 vaccine in newly diagnosed glioma. Antigen specificity for these receptors is unknown. Clones were sequenced by immunoSEQ multiplex PCR, and TCRdb holds only the in-frame ones, with some missing. The profile shows about 33,000 clones, 60% to 85% of them singletons. Time point meaning: week 47, end of study. One vaccine dose held 300 ug of mutant IDH1 20-mer peptide and came with topical imiquimod. Sequenced here: PBMCs, sampled from a glioma patient whose treatment included an IDH1 peptide vaccine. These receptors originate from a man aged 35 to 55 with glioma.

The CDR3 loop is CASSLGGAVRETQYF. CDR3 sequence (DNA): TGCGCCAGCAGCCTTGGGGGGGCCGTTCGAGAGACCCAGTACTTC. The chain uses TRBV4-1 and TRBJ2-5, with D maybe TRBD2 (7 bases). Trimming shortened V by 4 bases and J by 4 bases, and 16 bases separated the two germline ends. Germline V lookup: CDR1 MGHRA, CDR2 YSYEKL. The CDR3 runs 15 residues.

This chain uses TRBV6-1 with TRBJ1-5; 7 nucleotides match TRBD1. The junction had 3 bases not matched to a gene; V was cut back by 7 bases and J by 0 bases. The CDR3 has 14 amino acids. The germline gives CDR1 MNHNS, CDR2 SASEGT. CDR3 nucleotides: TGTGCCAGCATGACAGGGTATAGCAATCAGCCCCAGCATTTT. The encoded protein is CASMTGYSNQPQHF.

The CDR3 nucleotides read TGTGCCAGCAGTGTAGGTTGGGTCACAGATACGCAGTATTTT. As protein: CASSVGWVTDTQYF. The chain uses TRBV6-1 and TRBJ2-3; D gene uncertain. Trimming removed 4 bases from V and 2 bases from J, with 10 bases in between. Germline V lookup: CDR1 MNHNS, CDR2 SASEGT. The CDR3 has 14 amino acids.

This chain uses TRBV4-1 with TRBJ2-7; 11 bases agree with TRBD1. The CDR3 extends over 16 amino acids. V lost 0 bases to trimming and J lost 3 bases; unmatched junction nucleotides: 4. Germline loops: CDR1 MGHRA, CDR2 YSYEKL. In DNA, the CDR3 is TGCGCCAGCAGCCAAGATCGGGGGACAGGGGGCTACGAGCAGTACTTC. It translates to CASSQDRGTGGYEQYF.

V gene TRBV2 combines with J gene TRBJ1-2; tentatively, D is TRBD1 (6 bases). V shed 6 bases and J shed 4 bases, with 18 bases lying between them. The germline V gene has CDR1 SNHLY and CDR2 FYNNEI. The length of the CDR3 is 15 residues. DNA for the CDR3: TGTGCCAGCAGCCTTCGAGGGGGTATGGGCTATGGCTACACCTTC. This translates into CASSLRGGMGYGYTF. The variable domain in full, with the rest retrieved from reference TRBV2 and TRBJ1-2, is EPEVTQTPSHQVTQMGQEVILRCVPISNHLYFYWYRQILGQKVEFLVSFYNNEISEKSEIFDDQFSVERPDGSNFTLKIRSTKLEDSAMYFCASSLRGGMGYGYTFGSGTRLTVV.

The chain carries TRBV9 and TRBJ2-5; possibly TRBD1 or TRBD2 for D (6 bases each). Germline V gene data show CDR1 as SGDLS and CDR2 as YYNGEE. The CDR3 has 15 residues. Trimming pared 3 bases from V and 1 base from J, leaving 13 bases between. CDR3 sequence (DNA): TGTGCCAGCAGCGCGAGGGGGGTAACCCAAGAGACCCAGTACTTC. Protein sequence: CASSARGVTQETQYF.

CDR3 nucleotides: TGTGCCAGCAGTGAAGGACTGAACACTGAAGCTTTCTTT. It encodes CASSEGLNTEAFF. V is TRBV14 and J is TRBJ1-1; D is ambiguous. Trimming took 6 bases from V and 0 from J, leaving 8 bases between them. The CDR3 runs to 13 residues. Germline V gene data show CDR1 as SGHDN and CDR2 as FVKESK. Combining the CDR3 with reference TRBV14 and TRBJ1-1 gives the whole variable domain EAGVTQFPSHSVIEKGQTVTLRCDPISGHDNLYWYRRVMGKEIKFLLHFVKESKQDESGMPNNRFLAERTGGTYSTLKVQPAELEDSGVYFCASSEGLNTEAFFGQGTRLTVV.

The chain carries TRBV6-1 and TRBJ2-1; 10 nucleotides line up with TRBD2. V gave up 4 bases and J gave up 4 bases; unmatched junction bases: 4. The CDR3 runs 15 residues. The germline CDR1 and CDR2 sequences are MNHNS and SASEGT. CDR3 residues: CASSGRTSGYNEQFF. CDR3 in DNA: TGTGCCAGCAGTGGGAGGACTAGCGGTTACAATGAGCAGTTCTTC.

In this sample, this clone turned up once. V usage is TRBV9 and J usage is TRBJ2-3; 15 nucleotides align to TRBD2. The V gene's germline CDR1 is SGDLS and CDR2 YYNGEE. This CDR3 is 19 amino acids long. V lost 6 bases, J lost 4 bases, and 15 bases stayed unmatched. The CDR3 region is CASTVGLAGGVLRADTQYF. The CDR3 nucleotides read TGTGCCAGCACCGTCGGACTAGCGGGAGGGGTCCTAAGGGCAGATACGCAGTATTTT.

The chain employs TRBV11-3 and TRBJ2-7; D is possibly TRBD2 (7 bases). The CDR3 has 13 amino acids. Trimming took 4 bases from V and 7 from J, leaving 14 bases between them. CDR1 is SGHNT, CDR2 YENEEA, per germline. CDR3: CASSWTRTGEQYV. The DNA for the CDR3 is TGTGCCAGCAGCTGGACTAGAACAGGGGAGCAGTACGTC.

This clone was seen more than once but under ten times. The genes are TRBV12-5 and TRBJ1-5; possibly TRBD1 for D (6 bases). V lost 0 bases to trimming and J lost 9 bases, with 18 bases between them. This CDR3 has 16 residues. CDR1 is LGHNT and CDR2 is FRNRAP in the germline V gene. Here the CDR3 DNA reads TGTGCTAGTGGTTTGGTACTCGGTCGGAGGGGGGTGCCCCAGCATTTT. Amino acids: CASGLVLGRRGVPQHF.

The V gene is TRBV6-6, the J gene TRBJ2-1; 8 bases match TRBD2. The V and J ends lost 5 bases and 9 bases, in that order; junction bases with no gene match: 15. The CDR3 is 16 amino acids. Germline CDR1 reads MNHNY; CDR2 reads SVGAGI (reference sequence). The CDR3 sequence: CASSTWASGFSVEQFF. The CDR3 DNA follows: TGTGCCAGCAGTACATGGGCTAGCGGGTTTTCGGTTGAGCAGTTCTTC.

The rearrangement uses TRBV6-4 and TRBJ2-2; the D is unclear. With 4 bases removed from V and 0 bases from J, the gap between germline ends came to 15 bases. Germline V gene lookup returns CDR1 MRHNA and CDR2 SNTAGT. This CDR3 has 17 residues. The CDR3 DNA follows: TGTGCCAGCAGTGCGGTCTCAACTTTACCGAACACCGGGGAGCTGTTTTTT. Amino acids: CASSAVSTLPNTGELFF.

The rearrangement joins TRBV29-1 to TRBJ2-2, with D possibly called TRBD1 or TRBD2 (6 bases each). V lost 7 bases and J lost 5, with 17 bases in between. This CDR3 has 14 residues. CDR1 SQVTM and CDR2 ANQGSEA come from the germline V gene. The CDR3, as DNA: TGCAGCGCCATGAGGGGGGCTTGGACCGGGGAGCTGTTTTTT. This codes for CSAMRGAWTGELFF.

The CDR3 nucleotides read TGCGCCAGCAGCTTGGCCCCCGGGGGCACTGAAGCTTTCTTT. It translates to CASSLAPGGTEAFF. The chain is built from TRBV5-1 and TRBJ1-1; possible D gene TRBD1, 5 bases. This CDR3 contains 14 residues. Trimming took off 0 bases at V and 4 bases at J, with 10 bases between the two ends. CDR1 is SGHRS and CDR2 is YFSETQ in the germline V gene. The full variable domain, its missing parts supplied by reference TRBV5-1 and TRBJ1-1, is KAGVTQTPRYLIKTRGQQVTLSCSPISGHRSVSWYQQTPGQGLQFLFEYFSETQRNKGNFPGRFSGRQFSNSRSEMNVSTLELGDSALYLCASSLAPGGTEAFFGQGTRLTVV.

The chain joins TRBV9 to TRBJ2-5; possibly TRBD1 for D (5 bases). This CDR3 has 14 residues. Germline V gene lookup returns CDR1 SGDLS and CDR2 YYNGEE. V was trimmed by 0 bases and J by 2 bases, leaving 8 bases between them. CDR3 DNA: TGTGCCAGCAGCGTAGTGGCAGGGCAAGAGACCCAGTACTTC. This sequence encodes CASSVVAGQETQYF. Drawing the rest from reference TRBV9 and TRBJ2-5, the complete variable domain is DSGVTQTPKHLITATGQRVTLRCSPRSGDLSVYWYQQSLDQGLQFLIQYYNGEERAKGNILERFSAQQFPDLHSELNLSSLELGDSALYFCASSVVAGQETQYFGPGTRLLVL.

The chain links TRBV2 to TRBJ2-5; 7 nucleotides align to TRBD1. The J segment lost 7 bases and the V segment lost 1 base, leaving 12 bases of the junction unmatched. Germline CDR1 is SNHLY and CDR2 is FYNNEI. The CDR3 length is 16 residues. The CDR3 is CASSEEQGQPRMTQYF. For the CDR3, the DNA is TGTGCCAGCAGTGAAGAACAGGGACAGCCAAGAATGACCCAGTACTTC. The full variable domain, its missing parts supplied by reference TRBV2 and TRBJ2-5, is EPEVTQTPSHQVTQMGQEVILRCVPISNHLYFYWYRQILGQKVEFLVSFYNNEISEKSEIFDDQFSVERPDGSNFTLKIRSTKLEDSAMYFCASSEEQGQPRMTQYFGPGTRLLVL.

The rearrangement joins TRBV5-6 to TRBJ2-3; 8 bases fit TRBD2. V dropped 2 bases and J dropped 3; count of bases not matched to a gene: 8. Germline values: CDR1 SGHDT, CDR2 YYEEEE. CDR3 size: 16 residues. The CDR3 region has the DNA TGTGCCAGCAGCTTAATGTCGGGAGGGATTACAGATACGCAGTATTTT. Residues: CASSLMSGGITDTQYF. Drawing the rest from reference TRBV5-6 and TRBJ2-3, the complete variable domain is DAGVTQSPTHLIKTRGQQVTLRCSPKSGHDTVSWYQQALGQGPQFIFQYYEEEERQRGNFPDRFSGHQFPNYSSELNVNALLLGDSALYLCASSLMSGGITDTQYFGPGTRLTVL.

The gene calls are TRBV7-9 and TRBJ2-1, with TRBD2 identical over 9 bases. From germline, CDR1 is SEHNR and CDR2 FQNEAQ (reference sequence). CDR3 length: 14 residues. Trimming removed 5 bases from V and 5 bases from J; junction bases left unmatched: 4. CDR3 sequence: CASSVRLADNEQFF. Written as DNA, the CDR3 is TGTGCCAGCAGCGTGCGACTAGCGGACAATGAGCAGTTCTTC. The full variable domain, in which reference TRBV7-9 and TRBJ2-1 provide the parts outside the CDR3, is DTGVSQNPRHKITKRGQNVTFRCDPISEHNRLYWYRQTLGQGPEFLTYFQNEAQLEKSRLLSDRFSAERPKGSFSTLEIQRTEQGDSAMYLCASSVRLADNEQFFGPGTRLTVL.

This chain uses TRBV7-8 with TRBJ1-2, with D maybe TRBD1 (5 bases). The V end was cut by 1 base, the J end by 2 bases, with 8 bases between. Germline-derived CDR1 and CDR2 are SGHVS and FQNEAQ. This CDR3 region has 14 residues. The CDR3 DNA is TGTGCCAGCAGCTTAGACAGGCTAAACTATGGCTACACCTTC. Its translation: CASSLDRLNYGYTF.

This chain connects TRBV7-2 to TRBJ1-2; D is undetermined. Trimming took 4 bases from V and 2 from J, leaving 2 bases between them. In germline, CDR1 is SGHTA, CDR2 FQGNSA. The CDR3 is 11 residues long. The CDR3: CASSSNYGYTF. The CDR3 DNA sequence: TGTGCCAGCAGCTCCAACTATGGCTACACCTTC. Variable domain in full (rest from reference TRBV7-2 and TRBJ1-2): GAGVSQSPSNKVTEKGKDVELRCDPISGHTALYWYRQSLGQGLEFLIYFQGNSAPDKSGLPSDRFSAERTGGSVSTLTIQRTQQEDSAVYLCASSSNYGYTFGSGTRLTVV.

The chain carries TRBV9 and TRBJ2-3, with no clear D. Germline V gene data show CDR1 as SGDLS and CDR2 as YYNGEE. The length of the CDR3 is 22 residues. V was pared by 5 bases and J by 0 bases, with 34 bases between. CDR3 sequence reads: CASRFSSKPPSQPPGSTDTQYF. The CDR3 DNA is TGTGCCAGCAGGTTTAGTTCCAAACCCCCCTCCCAACCACCAGGTAGCACAGATACGCAGTATTTT.

The rearrangement joins TRBV7-2 to TRBJ1-5; D call uncertain. Looked up from germline, CDR1 is SGHTA and CDR2 is FQGNSA. The ends were cut back, 5 bases at V and 3 bases at J, with 11 bases in the middle. The CDR3 sequence is 14 residues long. CDR3 region: CASSQGGYNQPQHF. The CDR3 DNA is TGTGCCAGCAGCCAAGGTGGTTACAATCAGCCCCAGCATTTT.

The chain has TRBV5-1 and TRBJ1-5; unclear D gene. The germline V gene encodes CDR1 SGHRS and CDR2 YFSETQ. The CDR3 runs to 17 residues. The V end lost 0 bases, the J end lost 4 bases, and 17 bases lay between the germline ends. The CDR3, as DNA: TGCGCCAGCAGCTTGGTTTGGCTACCTAAAGGAAATCAGCCCCAGCATTTT. Encoded protein: CASSLVWLPKGNQPQHF. The whole variable domain, filled in from reference TRBV5-1 and TRBJ1-5, reads KAGVTQTPRYLIKTRGQQVTLSCSPISGHRSVSWYQQTPGQGLQFLFEYFSETQRNKGNFPGRFSGRQFSNSRSEMNVSTLELGDSALYLCASSLVWLPKGNQPQHFGDGTRLSIL.

The chain links TRBV5-8 to TRBJ1-6, with D possibly being TRBD1 (5 bases). Per the germline V gene, CDR1 is SGHTS and CDR2 is YDEGEE. CDR3 length equals 14 residues. V dropped 6 bases and J dropped 3 bases, with 10 bases sitting between them. Written as DNA, the CDR3 is TGTGCCAGCAACGAAGGGGACTATAATTCACCCCTCCACTTT. Amino acid sequence: CASNEGDYNSPLHF.

The J gene is TRBJ2-7, the V gene TRBV27; 11 bases align to TRBD1. J gave up 6 bases and V 4 bases, and 5 bases lay outside the gene matches. Germline V gives CDR1 MNHEY, CDR2 SMNVEV (reference sequence). The length of the CDR3 is 14 residues. DNA of the CDR3: TGTGCCAGCAGTTCCCAGGACAGGGGGCGCGAGCAGTACTTC. Translated, it gives CASSSQDRGREQYF.